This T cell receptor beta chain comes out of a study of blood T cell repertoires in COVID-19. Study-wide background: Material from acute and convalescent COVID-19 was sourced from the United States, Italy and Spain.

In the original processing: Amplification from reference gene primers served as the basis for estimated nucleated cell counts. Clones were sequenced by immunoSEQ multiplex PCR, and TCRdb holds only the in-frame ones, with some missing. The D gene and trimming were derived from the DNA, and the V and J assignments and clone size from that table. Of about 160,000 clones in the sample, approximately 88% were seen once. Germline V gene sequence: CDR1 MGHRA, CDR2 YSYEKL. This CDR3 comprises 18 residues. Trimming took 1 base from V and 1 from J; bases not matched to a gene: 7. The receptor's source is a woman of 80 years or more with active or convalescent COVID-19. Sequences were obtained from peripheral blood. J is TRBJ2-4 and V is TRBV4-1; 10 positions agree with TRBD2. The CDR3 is CASSQGGASGGAKNIQYF. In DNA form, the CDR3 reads TGCGCCAGCAGCCAAGGGGGGGCTAGCGGGGGCGCCAAAAACATTCAGTACTTC.